This T cell receptor (beta chain) was captured in a study of brain T cells in children with intractable seizures. Overall study findings and caveats: Pre-surgery blood may have been undersampled, hiding some clones.

The CDR3 is made up of 14 amino acids. Germline V gene data show CDR1 as SGDLS and CDR2 as YYNGEE. The V end was cut by 4 bases, the J end by 0 bases, with 10 bases between. On this clone: The antigen is not known.

The time point denotes: blood from clinic visit 5 months post-surgery; TSC patient then seizure free. The sequenced cases were selected for having the highest brain T cell transcript signatures. At least one anti-epileptic drug was given before surgery. Clones were read by immunoSEQ multiplex PCR, and TCRdb kept only the in-frame ones, dropping some. The table lists about 320,000 clones, over 85% of them singletons. This clonotype was obtained from a boy under three years old with tuberous sclerosis and intractable seizures. The sequenced sample was peripheral blood, obtained roughly 5 months after surgery. V is TRBV9 and J is TRBJ1-2; D is uncertain. The CDR3 DNA reads as TGTGCCAGCAGCCCTAACACGGCTAACTATGGCTACACCTTC. It codes for CASSPNTANYGYTF.